This is a list of T cell receptor beta chains from one sample in a study of blood T cells in healthy people across ages. One entry per CDR3 protein results from TCRdb running MiXCR on the 5' RACE reads. Here the sample spans around 600,000 distinct CDR3 sequences, more than 45% being singletons. The sample taken for sequencing was blood. These receptors originate from a man older than 75 in good health. The CDR3 runs from the conserved cysteine through the conserved F or W. Fields, in order: D gene, V gene, J gene, clone size, CDR3 protein, CDR3 DNA. A D gene is named only where the DNA matches it firmly. The size of a clone is reported for some rows only, either as once, few or many, or as a class for expanded clones.

D: -; V: TRBV7-2; J: TRBJ2-5; size: -; CDR3: CTSSSESGPQETQYF; DNA: TGTACCAGCAGCTCAGAGAGCGGGCCGCAAGAGACCCAGTACTTC
D: -; V: TRBV10-3; J: TRBJ2-7; size: -; CDR3: CAISESTNEQYF; DNA: TGTGCCATCAGTGAGTCGACTAATGAGCAGTACTTC
D: TRBD1; V: TRBV29-1; J: TRBJ1-2; size: few; CDR3: CSARTGGGYTF; DNA: TGCAGCGCCAGGACAGGGGGCGGCTACACCTTC
D: TRBD1; V: TRBV13; J: TRBJ2-7; size: -; CDR3: CASSVTWGQGAYEQYF; DNA: TGTGCCAGCAGCGTTACCTGGGGACAGGGGGCCTACGAGCAGTACTTC
D: TRBD1; V: TRBV5-5; J: TRBJ2-1; size: -; CDR3: CASSLGTGGGEQFF; DNA: TGTGCCAGCAGCCTGGGGACAGGGGGGGGTGAGCAGTTCTTC
D: TRBD1; V: TRBV29-1; J: TRBJ1-1; size: -; CDR3: CSVETGMNTEAFF; DNA: TGCAGCGTTGAGACAGGGATGAACACTGAAGCTTTCTTT
D: TRBD1; V: TRBV7-2; J: TRBJ2-1; size: -; CDR3: CASSRTGGMNEQFF; DNA: TGTGCCAGCAGCAGGACAGGGGGTATGAATGAGCAGTTCTTC
D: TRBD2; V: TRBV6-6; J: TRBJ2-5; size: many; CDR3: CASSLAGPSSETQYF; DNA: TGTGCCAGCAGCCTAGCGGGCCCCAGCTCGGAGACCCAGTACTTC
D: TRBD2; V: TRBV7-9; J: TRBJ2-5; size: -; CDR3: CASSDTSGRLETQYF; DNA: TGTGCCAGCAGCGATACTAGCGGGAGACTGGAGACCCAGTACTTC
D: -; V: TRBV20-1; J: TRBJ1-1; size: -; CDR3: CSALDIVNTEAFF; DNA: TGCAGTGCCCTGGACATTGTTAACACTGAAGCTTTCTTT
D: TRBD1; V: TRBV7-9; J: TRBJ2-7; size: -; CDR3: CASSFDDRAKYEQYF; DNA: TGTGCCAGCAGCTTTGATGACAGGGCTAAATACGAGCAGTACTTC
D: -; V: TRBV20-1; J: TRBJ1-5; size: -; CDR3: CSARLVPQGPQHF; DNA: TGCAGTGCTAGATTGGTTCCCCAAGGGCCCCAGCATTTT
D: -; V: TRBV20-1; J: TRBJ2-1; size: many; CDR3: CSAGRGYNEQFF; DNA: TGCAGTGCTGGAAGAGGGTACAATGAGCAGTTCTTC
D: TRBD2; V: TRBV29-1; J: TRBJ2-3; size: -; CDR3: CSVLGLPGGDTQYF; DNA: TGCAGCGTTCTGGGGCTCCCGGGGGGGGATACGCAGTATTTT
D: -; V: TRBV12-3/TRBV12-4; J: TRBJ2-5; size: -; CDR3: CASSLHGEETQYF; DNA: TGTGCCAGCAGTTTGCACGGGGAAGAGACCCAGTACTTC
D: TRBD1; V: TRBV15; J: TRBJ2-1; size: few; CDR3: CATSRDQRRDRGDLSSYNEQFF; DNA: TGTGCCACCAGCAGAGATCAACGCCGGGACAGGGGCGATTTAAGCTCCTACAATGAGCAGTTCTTC
D: TRBD2; V: TRBV27; J: TRBJ2-7; size: -; CDR3: CASSPGSSLAGISYEQYF; DNA: TGTGCCAGCAGTCCCGGGTCGTCACTAGCGGGGATCTCCTACGAGCAGTACTTC
D: -; V: TRBV20-1; J: TRBJ1-3; size: -; CDR3: CSATGPLGSGNTIYF; DNA: TGCAGTGCAACGGGACCCCTCGGATCTGGAAACACCATATATTTT
D: -; V: TRBV7-9; J: TRBJ1-6; size: many; CDR3: CASSLRTADNSPLHF; DNA: TGTGCCAGCAGCTTACGGACAGCGGATAATTCACCCCTCCACTTT
D: TRBD2; V: TRBV20-1; J: TRBJ2-2; size: few; CDR3: CSAPTSGTNTGELFF; DNA: TGCAGTGCCCCGACTAGCGGAACGAACACCGGGGAGCTGTTTTTT
D: -; V: TRBV11-2; J: TRBJ1-1; size: -; CDR3: CASSSRGGDTEAFF; DNA: TGTGCCAGCAGCTCAAGGGGGGGGGACACTGAAGCTTTCTTT
D: TRBD1; V: TRBV7-6; J: TRBJ2-2; size: once; CDR3: CASSPNPTGGGTGELFF; DNA: TGTGCCAGCAGCCCCAACCCGACAGGGGGAGGGACCGGGGAGCTGTTTTTT
D: -; V: TRBV6-9; J: TRBJ2-7; size: -; CDR3: CASSRTVQYF; DNA: TGTGCCAGCAGTCGGACAGTGCAGTACTTC
D: -; V: TRBV9; J: TRBJ1-2; size: -; CDR3: CASSVGGAIYGYTF; DNA: TGTGCCAGCAGCGTAGGGGGCGCGATCTATGGCTACACCTTC
D: TRBD1; V: TRBV12-3/TRBV12-4; J: TRBJ2-6; size: few; CDR3: CASSFTGGSGANVLTF; DNA: TGTGCCAGCAGTTTTACAGGGGGCTCTGGGGCCAACGTCCTGACTTTC
D: TRBD2; V: TRBV20-1; J: TRBJ2-1; size: -; CDR3: CSALAGTIFGQFF; DNA: TGCAGTGCTCTAGCGGGAACCATTTTTGGGCAGTTCTTC
D: -; V: TRBV5-6; J: TRBJ1-1; size: -; CDR3: CASSFLGRTEAFF; DNA: TGTGCCAGCAGTTTCCTCGGACGGACTGAAGCTTTCTTT